One and the same sample provided the 24 T cell receptor beta chains below, sequenced in a study of immune cell composition in non-small cell lung cancer. Generated by immunoSEQ multiplex PCR, the TCRdb table keeps only in-frame clones and is missing some. In the table there are fewer than 20,000 clones, about 80% of which are singletons. Normal lung sampling was at least 3 cm from the tumour, as distant as possible. Separately, the same data were catalogued under a study of CD4 T cells in lung cancer.

Sequencing was performed on non-adjacent lung tissue. Receptors were obtained from a human donor with non-small cell lung cancer.

This rearrangement joins TRBV5-1 to TRBJ1-1; D is undetermined. The CDR3 runs 13 residues. In germline, CDR1 is SGHRS, CDR2 YFSETQ. V shed 4 bases and J shed 4 bases, with 11 bases lying between them. The CDR3 reads CASSRDLSTEAFF. The CDR3 DNA reads TGCGCCAGCAGCCGTGACTTGAGCACTGAAGCTTTCTTT.

V is TRBV27 and J is TRBJ1-4; 8 bases align to TRBD1. CDR1 is MNHEY and CDR2 is SMNVEV in the germline V gene (reference sequence). V lost 5 bases to trimming and J lost 7 bases; unmatched junction nucleotides: 9. The CDR3 has 15 residues. The CDR3, as DNA: TGTGCCAGCAGTCTAGGACAGGGCAGGACTGAAAAACTGTTTTTT. Translated, it gives CASSLGQGRTEKLFF. Variable domain in full (rest from reference TRBV27 and TRBJ1-4): EAQVTQNPRYLITVTGKKLTVTCSQNMNHEYMSWYRQDPGLGLRQIYYSMNVEVTDKGDVPEGYKVSRKEKRNFPLILESPSPNQTSLYFCASSLGQGRTEKLFFGSGTQLSVL.

The genes are TRBV2 and TRBJ1-1, with 7 bases lining up with TRBD1. CDR1 and CDR2 (germline): SNHLY, FYNNEI. J was trimmed by 1 base and V by 6 bases; bases with no gene match: 2. The CDR3 has 13 residues. The CDR3 DNA reads TGTGCCAGCAGGAACAGGGGGAACACTGAAGCTTTCTTT. It codes for CASRNRGNTEAFF.

The CDR3 coding sequence is TGTGCCAGCAGCATAATAGCGGGGGGGCCAGCAGATACGCAGTATTTT. Translation gives CASSIIAGGPADTQYF. The V and J genes are TRBV9 and TRBJ2-3, with 11 bases fitting TRBD2. The CDR3 contains 16 residues. CDR1 and CDR2 from the germline V gene are SGDLS and YYNGEE. Trimming took 4 bases from V and 4 from J; bases not matched to a gene: 8.

The gene calls are TRBV30 and TRBJ1-4; TRBD1 is a possible D gene (6 bases). V lost 4 bases to trimming and J lost 8 bases, with 23 bases between them. Germline CDR1 reads GTSNPN; CDR2 reads SVGIG (reference sequence). CDR3 length: 16 amino acids. This CDR3 reads CAWTRPPTGSGEKLFF. The CDR3 nucleotides are TGTGCCTGGACCCGCCCCCCCACAGGGTCAGGAGAAAAACTGTTTTTT.

A single count supports this clone. The gene calls are TRBV9 and TRBJ2-3, with a weak D call TRBD2 (7 bases). Per germline, CDR1 SGDLS and CDR2 YYNGEE. There are 14 residues in the CDR3. The germline V and J ends were trimmed by 3 bases and 4 bases, with 12 bases remaining between them. This CDR3 is CASSGGGRADTQYF. CDR3 DNA: TGTGCCAGCAGCGGCGGGGGCCGGGCAGATACGCAGTATTTT.

The table lists this clone with a few counts. V and J are TRBV4-3 and TRBJ2-7; TRBD1 matches at 8 bases. Germline V CDR1 and CDR2: LGHNA, YSLEER. The V and J ends lost 3 bases and 3 bases, in that order; junction bases with no gene match: 10. The CDR3 consists of 16 residues. CDR3 in amino acids: CASSQQHGQGHYEQYF. CDR3 DNA sequence: TGCGCCAGCAGCCAGCAGCACGGACAGGGACACTACGAGCAGTACTTC.

The genes are TRBV11-1 and TRBJ1-3, with a possible D match to TRBD1 (6 bases). The germline V and J ends were trimmed by 4 bases and 4 bases, with 14 bases remaining between them. The germline gives CDR1 SGHAT, CDR2 FQDESV (reference sequence). The CDR3 length is 15 residues. CDR3: CASSSTGTLGNTIYF. The CDR3 DNA reads TGTGCCAGCAGCTCCACCGGGACACTAGGAAACACCATATATTTT.

This chain uses TRBV2 with TRBJ2-3; D may match TRBD1 or TRBD2 (5 bases each). The CDR3 is 11 amino acids. The V end lost 3 bases, the J end lost 8 bases, and 6 bases lay between the germline ends. Germline lookup yields CDR1 SNHLY and CDR2 FYNNEI. The CDR3 nucleotides are TGTGCCAGCAGTGAGGGGGTTACGCAGTATTTT. It codes for CASSEGVTQYF.

The CDR3 coding sequence is TGTGCCAGCAGCCCCGGGACGGCCTCTGGAAACACCATATATTTT. Protein product: CASSPGTASGNTIYF. This chain joins TRBV11-2 and TRBJ1-3, with D possibly being TRBD1 (5 bases). Trimming stripped 5 bases from V and 0 bases from J, with 11 bases between. This CDR3 spans 15 amino acids. Germline CDR1 and CDR2: SGHAT and FQNNGV.

This sequence joins TRBV9 and TRBJ2-1, with no clear D. From germline, CDR1 is SGDLS and CDR2 YYNGEE. V was trimmed by 0 bases and J by 2 bases, leaving 12 bases between them. The CDR3 sequence is 16 residues long. CDR3 protein: CASSVGPALAYNEQFF. The CDR3 bases are TGTGCCAGCAGCGTAGGTCCAGCGTTAGCCTACAATGAGCAGTTCTTC.

This rearrangement joins TRBV9 to TRBJ2-1; 7 bases fit TRBD1. V was pared by 6 bases and J by 5 bases, with 5 bases of the junction left unmatched. This CDR3 has 13 residues. Germline V gene data show CDR1 as SGDLS and CDR2 as YYNGEE. CDR3 in DNA: TGTGCCAGCACCGGTCAGGGGGACAATGAGCAGTTCTTC. It is translated as CASTGQGDNEQFF.

V and J are TRBV5-1 and TRBJ1-1, with TRBD1 matching over 9 bases. The germline V gene encodes CDR1 SGHRS and CDR2 YFSETQ. There are 13 residues in the CDR3. J was trimmed by 5 bases and V by 4 bases; bases with no gene match: 3. CDR3 loop: CASSPGQGTEAFF. The CDR3 nucleotides are TGCGCCAGCAGCCCGGGACAGGGAACTGAAGCTTTCTTT.

The V gene is TRBV6-1, the J gene TRBJ1-1; D unclear. This CDR3 is built from 12 residues. The germline gives CDR1 MNHNS, CDR2 SASEGT. V was pared by 4 bases and J by 6 bases, with 9 bases between. DNA of the CDR3: TGTGCCAGCAGTGGGACTCGGGCTGAAGCTTTCTTT. Translated: CASSGTRAEAFF.

The chain carries TRBV20-1 and TRBJ2-5; D gene uncertain. The CDR3 consists of 11 residues. Trimming removed 7 bases from V and 7 bases from J, with 13 bases in between. The germline CDR1 and CDR2 sequences are DFQATT and SNEGSKA (reference sequence). The CDR3 bases are TGCAGTGTATACGGACGTGGGACCCAGTACTTC. Encoded protein: CSVYGRGTQYF.

V gene TRBV6-1 combines with J gene TRBJ2-5; no clear D gene. CDR1 MNHNS and CDR2 SASEGT come from the germline V gene. The CDR3 sequence is 12 residues long. Deletions cut 8 bases from V and 12 bases from J, with 19 bases between. CDR3 protein: CASEKSKGGEYF. The CDR3 DNA follows: TGTGCCAGCGAAAAGTCCAAGGGTGGGGAGTACTTC.

V and J are TRBV7-8 and TRBJ1-1; TRBD1 agrees at 9 bases. This CDR3 is 15 amino acids long. Germline CDR1 and CDR2: SGHVS and FQNEAQ. The V segment lost 7 bases and the J segment 6 bases; nucleotides outside the gene matches: 12. Here the CDR3 DNA reads TGTGCCAGCATCTCGGAACGGGACAGGGTCTCTGAAGCTTTCTTT. Translating gives CASISERDRVSEAFF.

This chain connects TRBV19 to TRBJ2-7; TRBD1 aligns across 10 bases. This CDR3 region has 14 residues. V trimming: 5 bases; J trimming: 3 bases; junction bases outside the gene matches: 4. Germline V gene data show CDR1 as LNHDA and CDR2 as SQIVND (reference sequence). The CDR3: CASSPWTGGYEQYF. CDR3 coding DNA: TGTGCCAGTAGTCCGTGGACAGGGGGCTACGAGCAGTACTTC.

The rearrangement joins TRBV5-8 to TRBJ1-4; a possible D gene is TRBD1 (6 bases). Trimming removed 3 bases from V and 13 bases from J, with 16 bases in between. The CDR3 sequence is 13 residues long. Germline V gene sequence: CDR1 SGHTS, CDR2 YDEGEE. Here the CDR3 reads CASSSIQGRGLFF. The CDR3 DNA reads TGTGCCAGCAGCTCGATCCAGGGGAGGGGACTGTTTTTT.

This sequence joins TRBV7-9 and TRBJ1-5, with D perhaps matching TRBD1 (5 bases). Germline lookup yields CDR1 SEHNR and CDR2 FQNEAQ (reference sequence). Trimming pared 5 bases from V and 2 bases from J, leaving 13 bases between. This CDR3 spans 15 amino acids. CDR3 residues: CASSPSSGGNQPQHF. CDR3 nucleotide sequence: TGTGCCAGCAGCCCATCTTCGGGGGGCAATCAGCCCCAGCATTTT.

The V and J genes are TRBV13 and TRBJ1-2, with unresolved D. Germline V gene lookup returns CDR1 PRHDT and CDR2 FYEKMQ (reference sequence). The length of the CDR3 is 16 residues. The V end was cut by 4 bases, the J end by 2 bases, with 17 bases between. This CDR3 is CASSSWGEDSNYGYTF. CDR3 bases: TGTGCCAGCAGCTCCTGGGGTGAGGATTCAAACTATGGCTACACCTTC.

The chain combines TRBV30 with TRBJ1-1; the D gene is possibly TRBD1 (5 bases). Between the trimmed V and J ends, which lost 1 base and 11 bases, there was a span of 26 bases. The CDR3 length is 16 residues. Germline CDR1 is GTSNPN and CDR2 is SVGIG (reference sequence). CDR3 loop: CAWSGRSGDSGVRAFF. CDR3 coding DNA: TGTGCCTGGAGTGGGAGGAGTGGAGACAGTGGGGTCCGGGCTTTCTTT.

The CDR3, as DNA: TGTGCCAGCAGCTTGGCGGGAACCCCCGGGTTCTTC. Translated, it gives CASSLAGTPGFF. The chain recombines TRBV5-5 with TRBJ2-1; D might be TRBD2 (5 bases). This CDR3 has 12 residues. CDR1 SGHKS and CDR2 YYEKEE come from the germline V gene (reference sequence). V lost 0 bases, J lost 15 bases, and 13 bases lay in between. Complete variable domain (other parts from reference TRBV5-5 and TRBJ2-1): DAGVTQSPTHLIKTRGQQVTLRCSPISGHKSVSWYQQVLGQGPQFIFQYYEKEERGRGNFPDRFSARQFPNYSSELNVNALLLGDSALYLCASSLAGTPGFFGPGTRLTVL.

This clone appeared a single time. Here the CDR3 reads CASSLTGAGDQPQHF. CDR3 sequence (DNA): TGTGCCAGCAGCTTGACAGGGGCGGGCGATCAGCCCCAGCATTTT. The chain uses TRBV11-1 and TRBJ1-5; 8 bases map to TRBD1. The J segment lost 5 bases and the V segment lost 3 bases, leaving 6 bases of the junction unmatched. The CDR3 contains 15 residues. The germline V gene has CDR1 SGHAT and CDR2 FQDESV (reference sequence).